Following are 15 T cell receptor beta chains from one sample sequenced in a study of identical twins. TCRdb used MiXCR to reprocess the 5' RACE reads, holding one entry per CDR3 protein. The sample carries under 450,000 distinct CDR3 sequences, roughly 20% recorded once. Sequencing was carried out using naive T cells sorted from blood. The receptor source for this set is a man between 45 and 60 years old in good health.

This clonotype was picked up a small number of times. The chain has TRBV20-1 and TRBJ2-2; 9 positions agree with TRBD2. Germline V CDR1 and CDR2: DFQATT, SNEGSKA (reference sequence). The V and J ends lost 6 bases and 1 base, in that order; junction bases with no gene match: 3. The CDR3 runs 14 residues. In DNA, the CDR3 is TGCAGTGCACCGACTAGCGGGAACACCGGGGAGCTGTTTTTT. It codes for CSAPTSGNTGELFF.

This clonotype was seen a few times. The chain uses TRBV6-2 or TRBV6-3 and TRBJ1-5; D is perhaps TRBD1 (6 bases). CDR1 is MNHEY, CDR2 SVGEGT, per germline. This CDR3 comprises 15 residues. V shed 5 bases and J shed 7 bases, with 18 bases lying between them. The CDR3 reads CASSTVRTVSQPQHF. CDR3 DNA: TGTGCCAGCAGTACCGTAAGGACAGTGAGCCAGCCCCAGCATTTT.

There are many counts of this clonotype. The V call is TRBV7-3, the J call TRBJ1-1; D may be TRBD1 (6 bases). V was clipped by 5 bases and J by 4 bases, with 11 bases between them. The length of the CDR3 is 13 residues. Germline V CDR1 and CDR2: SGHTA, FQGTGA. This CDR3 reads CASSQTGSTEAFF. CDR3 DNA: TGTGCCAGCAGCCAAACAGGGAGCACTGAAGCTTTCTTT.

The chain recombines TRBV6-5 with TRBJ1-4; D ambiguous. CDR1 is MNHEY and CDR2 is SVGAGI in the germline V gene. This CDR3 has 16 amino acids. The V gene lost 2 bases and the J gene lost 3 bases, with 13 bases spanning the gap. CDR3 DNA: TGTGCCAGCAGTTACCGGGTAGAGTTTGCTAATGAAAAACTGTTTTTT. Residues: CASSYRVEFANEKLFF.

This clonotype was seen repeatedly, ten times or more. The J gene is TRBJ2-1, the V gene TRBV29-1; D is ambiguous. The CDR3 sequence is 13 residues long. Germline lookup yields CDR1 SQVTM and CDR2 ANQGSEA. Trimming took 4 bases from V and 0 from J, leaving 7 bases between them. CDR3 sequence (DNA): TGCAGCGTTGGGCAGATCTCCTACAATGAGCAGTTCTTC. Protein product: CSVGQISYNEQFF.

This clonotype was observed many times. The chain joins TRBV12-3 or TRBV12-4 to TRBJ2-1, with 11 bases fitting TRBD2. The CDR3 has 13 amino acids. J gave up 7 bases and V 4 bases, and 0 bases lay outside the gene matches. This CDR3 is CASSWTSGNEQFF. CDR3 DNA sequence: TGTGCCAGCAGTTGGACTAGCGGGAATGAGCAGTTCTTC.

The chain recombines TRBV20-1 with TRBJ2-7, with D possibly matching TRBD2 (5 bases). V lost 0 bases and J 2 bases, leaving 14 bases between the germline ends. Germline assignment: CDR1 DFQATT and CDR2 SNEGSKA (reference sequence). This CDR3 has 15 amino acids. The CDR3 loop is CSARDYRDYTYEQYF. The CDR3 nucleotides read TGCAGTGCTAGAGATTACCGGGATTATACCTACGAGCAGTACTTC.

This clonotype was detected many times. The genes are TRBV5-1 and TRBJ1-5; 10 bases match TRBD1. Per the germline V gene, CDR1 is SGHRS and CDR2 is YFSETQ. V lost 4 bases and J lost 0; bases outside the gene matches: 4. The CDR3 has 16 residues. DNA for the CDR3: TGCGCCAGCAGCCAAGGGACAGGGGATAGCAATCAGCCCCAGCATTTT. It encodes CASSQGTGDSNQPQHF.

The chain links TRBV4-2 to TRBJ2-3; TRBD2 matches at 14 bases. The CDR3 extends over 18 amino acids. Trimming removed 4 bases from V and 0 bases from J; junction bases left unmatched: 6. Looked up from germline, CDR1 is LGHNA and CDR2 is YNFKEQ. The CDR3 bases are TGTGCCAGCAGCCCCGGGACTAGCGGGGGCCCAAGCACAGATACGCAGTATTTT. Its translation is CASSPGTSGGPSTDTQYF.

This clonotype was seen ten or more times. CDR3 amino acids: CSAKDTEAFF. CDR3 in DNA: TGCAGTGCTAAAGACACTGAAGCTTTCTTT. The chain is built from TRBV20-1 and TRBJ1-1; the D is unclear. The V and J ends lost 4 bases and 3 bases respectively, with 3 bases between them. Germline V gene lookup returns CDR1 DFQATT and CDR2 SNEGSKA (reference sequence). The CDR3 is 10 amino acids.

This clonotype has at least ten counts. The V call is TRBV20-1, the J call TRBJ1-3; D remains unclear. CDR1 and CDR2 from the germline V gene are DFQATT and SNEGSKA (reference sequence). V lost 3 bases to trimming and J lost 0 bases, with 6 bases between them. This CDR3 is 13 amino acids long. As DNA, the CDR3 is TGCAGTGCTAGTCCGAGCTCTGGAAACACCATATATTTT. It specifies CSASPSSGNTIYF.

This sequence joins TRBV10-3 and TRBJ2-4, with TRBD2 as a possible D gene (5 bases). This CDR3 is built from 13 residues. The V gene's germline CDR1 is ENHRY and CDR2 SYGVKD. V gave up 10 bases and J gave up 6 bases, with 16 bases separating them. CDR3 sequence reads: CATTRERGNIQYF. The CDR3 DNA sequence: TGTGCCACCACGAGGGAGAGAGGAAACATTCAGTACTTC.

This clonotype is large within its sample. V is TRBV5-1 and J is TRBJ2-7; D is uncertain. V dropped 7 bases and J dropped 1 base, with 3 bases sitting between them. Germline V gene data show CDR1 as SGHRS and CDR2 as YFSETQ. The CDR3 totals 10 residues. CDR3 amino acids: CASGSYEQYF. Here the CDR3 DNA reads TGCGCCAGCGGATCCTACGAGCAGTACTTC.

This clonotype was seen at least ten times. The chain has TRBV5-1 and TRBJ2-5, with D hard to call. The CDR3 runs to 14 residues. The V and J ends lost 0 bases and 5 bases respectively, with 11 bases between them. Germline assignment: CDR1 SGHRS and CDR2 YFSETQ. The CDR3 sequence is CASSLATNRETQYF. CDR3 in DNA: TGCGCCAGCAGCTTGGCAACGAATAGGGAGACCCAGTACTTC.

This clonotype was counted ten times or more. Here the CDR3 reads CATGQFNEQYF. DNA of the CDR3: TGTGCCACTGGACAGTTCAACGAGCAGTACTTC. The V call is TRBV24-1, the J call TRBJ2-7; tentative D call: TRBD1 (6 bases). The V gene's germline CDR1 is KGHDR and CDR2 SFDVKD. The CDR3 has 11 amino acids. Trimming shortened V by 10 bases and J by 5 bases, and 11 bases separated the two germline ends.